This T cell receptor (beta chain) was captured in a study of memory CD4+ T cells and cytomegalovirus serostatus. The V gene's germline CDR1 is MDHEN and CDR2 SYDVKM. The CDR3 loop spans 15 amino acids. The V end was cut by 2 bases, the J end by 2 bases, with 13 bases between. Profiled with immunoSEQ multiplex PCR; TCRdb holds only in-frame clones, not every one. Of tens of thousands of clones listed, 82% are singletons. Single viable CD3+CD4+CD8-CD45RO+ cells were sorted as the memory CD4+ T cells. The receptor comes from an adult in good health and CMV-seronegative. What was sequenced was memory CD4+ T cells from blood. J is TRBJ2-7 and V is TRBV28; perhaps TRBD2 as D (7 bases). The CDR3 reads CASSLGGASPYEQYF. The CDR3 nucleotides are TGTGCCAGCAGTTTAGGGGGGGCTTCCCCCTACGAGCAGTACTTC.